Sequencing of this T cell receptor beta chain was carried out in a study of cytomegalovirus exposure and HLA in healthy donors. General study results and limits: V- and J-gene trimming of TCR beta was linked (in a later analysis) to a missense DCLRE1C variant. Using the classifier, cytomegalovirus status was reportedly diagnosed with high specificity and sensitivity.

In this sample, this clone turned up a few times. Its antigen is not identified. The primer mix had 60 Vbeta and 13 Jbeta primers. Per the study methods: Tens of millions of unique TCR beta chains, approximately 11 million of them shared, were counted by a later analysis. Libraries were prepared by immunoSEQ multiplex PCR; TCRdb keeps only in-frame clonotypes and omits some of them. V and J calls and clone size are given by that table; D and trimming were obtained from the DNA. The table shows about 130,000 clones, with roughly 78% occurring only once. Germline CDR1 and CDR2: MNHEY and SMNVEV (reference sequence). This CDR3 contains 15 residues. Trimming shortened V by 4 bases and J by 7 bases, and 19 bases separated the two germline ends. These donors, healthy bone marrow donors, were studied.

The specimen was PBMCs. The chain uses TRBV27 and TRBJ1-2; possible D gene TRBD1, 6 bases. This sequence originates from a man between 25 and 39 years old in good health. CDR3 loop: CASSYGGAGVRGYTF. Written as DNA, the CDR3 is TGTGCCAGCAGTTATGGGGGGGCAGGGGTGCGTGGCTACACCTTC.